Sequencing of this T cell receptor (beta chain) was carried out in a study of early T cells in non-severe SARS-CoV-2 infection. Whole-study context: The chains were unpaired, and the sequenced material was bulk RNA from unsorted whole blood. Study observations and caveats: Clonotype matching in VDJdb favored anti-spike CD8 responses and did not capture private and CD4 specificities.

Comments on this clonotype: The antigen remains unidentified.

The germline V gene has CDR1 MNHEY and CDR2 SMNVEV (reference sequence). Trimming cost V 3 bases and J 5 bases; bases outside gene matches: 7. The CDR3 runs 15 residues. Tagging with unique molecular identifiers was applied to individual cDNA molecules. TCRdb itself ran the 5' RACE reads through MiXCR, one entry per CDR3 protein. The table has 90,000 to 120,000 distinct CDR3 sequences, roughly 10% seen once; the top ten hold around 8%. The chain couples TRBV27 to TRBJ2-7; 10 positions agree with TRBD1. This sequence was found in an adult who was a healthcare worker with PCR-confirmed SARS-CoV-2 infection or an uninfected control (not recorded which). Sequenced material: whole blood. For the CDR3, the DNA is TGTGCCAGCAGTTTTATAGGGGACAGGGGCCACGAGCAGTACTTC. Its translation: CASSFIGDRGHEQYF.